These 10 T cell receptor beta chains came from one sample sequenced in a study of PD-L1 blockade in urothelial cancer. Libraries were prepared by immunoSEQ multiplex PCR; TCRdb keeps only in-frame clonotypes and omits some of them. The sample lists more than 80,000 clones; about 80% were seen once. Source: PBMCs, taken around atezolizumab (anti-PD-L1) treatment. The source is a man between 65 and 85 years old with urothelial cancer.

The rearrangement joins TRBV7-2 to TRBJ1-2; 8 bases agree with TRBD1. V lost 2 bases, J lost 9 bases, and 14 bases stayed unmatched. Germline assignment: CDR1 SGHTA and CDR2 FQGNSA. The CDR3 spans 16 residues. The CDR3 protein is CASSLSGQGEMSSYTF. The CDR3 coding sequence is TGTGCCAGCAGCTTATCAGGACAGGGAGAAATGTCGAGCTACACCTTC. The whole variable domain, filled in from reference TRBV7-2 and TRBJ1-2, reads GAGVSQSPSNKVTEKGKDVELRCDPISGHTALYWYRQSLGQGLEFLIYFQGNSAPDKSGLPSDRFSAERTGGSVSTLTIQRTQQEDSAVYLCASSLSGQGEMSSYTFGSGTRLTVV.

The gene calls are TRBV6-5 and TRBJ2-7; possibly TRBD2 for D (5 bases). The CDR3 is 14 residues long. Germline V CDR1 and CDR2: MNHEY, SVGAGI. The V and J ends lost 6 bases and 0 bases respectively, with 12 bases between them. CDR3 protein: CASRTTRSSYEQYF. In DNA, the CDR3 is TGTGCCAGCAGGACCACTAGGAGCTCCTACGAGCAGTACTTC.

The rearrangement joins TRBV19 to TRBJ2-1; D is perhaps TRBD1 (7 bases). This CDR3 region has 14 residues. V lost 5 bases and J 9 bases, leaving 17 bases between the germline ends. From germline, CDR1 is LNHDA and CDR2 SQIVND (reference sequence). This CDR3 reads CASSGGGGRVEQFF. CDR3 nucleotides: TGTGCCAGTAGTGGAGGGGGCGGTCGAGTTGAGCAGTTCTTC. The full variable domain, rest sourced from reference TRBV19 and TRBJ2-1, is DGGITQSPKYLFRKEGQNVTLSCEQNLNHDAMYWYRQDPGQGLRLIYYSQIVNDFQKGDIAEGYSVSREKKESFPLTVTSAQKNPTAFYLCASSGGGGRVEQFFGPGTRLTVL.

The CDR3 sequence: CASSSLGGNTIYF. DNA for the CDR3: TGTGCCAGCAGCTCACTAGGGGGAAACACCATATATTTT. The chain recombines TRBV5-6 with TRBJ1-3; no definite D call. This CDR3 has 13 residues. Germline CDR1 is SGHDT and CDR2 is YYEEEE. Trimming left V 3 bases short and J 4 bases short, with 8 bases between.

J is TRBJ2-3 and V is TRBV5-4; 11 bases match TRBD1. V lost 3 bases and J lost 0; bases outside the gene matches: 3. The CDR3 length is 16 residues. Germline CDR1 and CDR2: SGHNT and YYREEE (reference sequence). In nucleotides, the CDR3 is TGTGCCAGCAGCTGGACAGGGGGCGCGAGCACAGATACGCAGTATTTT. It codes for CASSWTGGASTDTQYF. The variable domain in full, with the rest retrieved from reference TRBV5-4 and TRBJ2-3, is ETGVTQSPTHLIKTRGQQVTLRCSSQSGHNTVSWYQQALGQGPQFIFQYYREEENGRGNFPPRFSGLQFPNYSSELNVNALELDDSALYLCASSWTGGASTDTQYFGPGTRLTVL.

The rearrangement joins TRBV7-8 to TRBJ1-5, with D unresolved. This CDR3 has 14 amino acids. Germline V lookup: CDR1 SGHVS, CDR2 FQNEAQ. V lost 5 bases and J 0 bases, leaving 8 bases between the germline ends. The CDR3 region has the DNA TGTGCCAGCAGCCGACACAGTAGCAATCAGCCCCAGCATTTT. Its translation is CASSRHSSNQPQHF.

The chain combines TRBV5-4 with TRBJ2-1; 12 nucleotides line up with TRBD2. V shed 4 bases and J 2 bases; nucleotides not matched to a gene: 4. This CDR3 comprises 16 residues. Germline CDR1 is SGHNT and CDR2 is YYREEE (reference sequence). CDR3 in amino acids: CASSPLAGGPYNEQFF. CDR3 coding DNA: TGTGCCAGCAGCCCACTAGCGGGGGGTCCCTACAATGAGCAGTTCTTC.

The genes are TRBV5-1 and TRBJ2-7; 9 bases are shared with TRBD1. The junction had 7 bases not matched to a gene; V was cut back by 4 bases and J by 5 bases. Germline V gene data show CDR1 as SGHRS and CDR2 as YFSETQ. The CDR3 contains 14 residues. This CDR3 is CASSAGQGVDEQYF. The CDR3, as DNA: TGCGCCAGCAGCGCGGGACAGGGTGTCGACGAGCAGTACTTC.

As DNA, the CDR3 is TGCGCCAGCAGCATGACAGTTTCCACTGAAGCTTTCTTT. It codes for CASSMTVSTEAFF. This chain links TRBV5-1 with TRBJ1-1, with D possibly matching TRBD1 (5 bases). CDR3 length equals 13 residues. Per the germline V gene, CDR1 is SGHRS and CDR2 is YFSETQ. Trimming cost V 4 bases and J 4 bases, with 11 bases left between them.

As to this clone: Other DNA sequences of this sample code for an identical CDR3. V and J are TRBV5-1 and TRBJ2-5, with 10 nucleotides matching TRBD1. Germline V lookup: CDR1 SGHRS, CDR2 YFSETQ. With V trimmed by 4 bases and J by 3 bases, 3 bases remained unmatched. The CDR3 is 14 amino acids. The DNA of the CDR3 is TGCGCCAGCAGCCTGACAGGGGGCGAAGAGACCCAGTACTTC. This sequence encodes CASSLTGGEETQYF.